This is a list of T cell receptor beta chains from one sample in a study of T-cell memory formation after mild COVID-19. TCRdb processed the 5' RACE reads anew with MiXCR; each CDR3 protein has one entry. The sample has 400,000 to 550,000 distinct CDR3 sequences; approximately 23% are singletons. Sequenced material: PBMCs or a T cell subset sorted from them (not recorded which). The receptor source for this set is an adult woman who had mild COVID-19 (a few samples of this study predate the infection). Cell type and time point are not known. Both conserved end residues are part of each CDR3. D genes are given only for firm matches. Clone sizes are given selectively: once, few, many, or a class where the clone is expanded.

D | J | size | V | DNA | CDR3
. | TRBJ2-7 | . | TRBV12-3/TRBV12-4 | TGTGCCAGCAGCTCCCTACGGGGCAGCGACCCTTACGAGCAGTACTTC | CASSSLRGSDPYEQYF
TRBD1 | TRBJ1-1 | . | TRBV29-1 | TGCAGCGTCACAGACAGGGACACTGAAGCTTTCTTT | CSVTDRDTEAFF
. | TRBJ1-1 | . | TRBV12-3/TRBV12-4 | TGTGCCAGCAGTTTATCCCTTATGAACACTGAAGCTTTCTTT | CASSLSLMNTEAFF
. | TRBJ2-1 | many | TRBV7-9 | TGTGCCAGCAGCCCGGTGACTCGGGGGGAGCAGTTCTTC | CASSPVTRGEQFF
. | TRBJ2-2 | . | TRBV5-8 | TGTGCCAGCAGCTTGTGGGGTCGAGGGTTAGGGGAGCTGTTTTTT | CASSLWGRGLGELFF
TRBD1 | TRBJ1-6 | once | TRBV30 | TGTGCCTGGAGTCTCGGACAGGGGAGCTCACCCCTCCACTTT | CAWSLGQGSSPLHF
TRBD1 | TRBJ2-7 | few | TRBV20-1 | TGCAGTGCTGGGGGACAGGGCAGCGAGCAGTACTTC | CSAGGQGSEQYF
. | TRBJ2-1 | few | TRBV7-9 | TGTGCCAGCAGCTTAGGACTGGTCTACAATGAGCAGTTCTTC | CASSLGLVYNEQFF
. | TRBJ2-3 | . | TRBV14 | TGTGCCAGCAGCCAACTGGAGTACACAGATACGCAGTATTTT | CASSQLEYTDTQYF
. | TRBJ2-5 | few | TRBV20-1 | TGCAGTGCTCTCCGAGCAGAGACCCAGTACTTC | CSALRAETQYF
TRBD1 | TRBJ1-5 | . | TRBV12-3/TRBV12-4 | TGTGCCAGCAGCCCAGGGACCGGGACAGGGCACAATCAGCCCCAGCATTTT | CASSPGTGTGHNQPQHF